This entry concerns a single TCR beta chain. Method: immunoSEQ multiplex PCR; TCRdb's copy keeps in-frame clones and lacks some. The sample contains about 86,000 clones, 88% of which appear only once. The data were taken from a study of T cell responses to AZD1222 COVID-19 vaccine. Second-dose recipients at about 4 or about 12 weeks were treated as one pooled group. The CDR3 is made up of 13 amino acids. CDR1 is SGHDN, CDR2 FVKESK, per germline. Trimming removed 4 bases at V and 7 bases at J, with 11 bases between. Material: peripheral blood, obtained 28 days after the second AZD1222 dose. This TCR was sampled from an adult who received the AZD1222 COVID-19 vaccine. The V gene is TRBV14, the J gene TRBJ2-1; D is possibly TRBD2 (5 bases). The CDR3 DNA reads TGTGCCAGCAGCCCGCCAGAGCGGAATGAGCAGTTCTTC. Its translation: CASSPPERNEQFF.